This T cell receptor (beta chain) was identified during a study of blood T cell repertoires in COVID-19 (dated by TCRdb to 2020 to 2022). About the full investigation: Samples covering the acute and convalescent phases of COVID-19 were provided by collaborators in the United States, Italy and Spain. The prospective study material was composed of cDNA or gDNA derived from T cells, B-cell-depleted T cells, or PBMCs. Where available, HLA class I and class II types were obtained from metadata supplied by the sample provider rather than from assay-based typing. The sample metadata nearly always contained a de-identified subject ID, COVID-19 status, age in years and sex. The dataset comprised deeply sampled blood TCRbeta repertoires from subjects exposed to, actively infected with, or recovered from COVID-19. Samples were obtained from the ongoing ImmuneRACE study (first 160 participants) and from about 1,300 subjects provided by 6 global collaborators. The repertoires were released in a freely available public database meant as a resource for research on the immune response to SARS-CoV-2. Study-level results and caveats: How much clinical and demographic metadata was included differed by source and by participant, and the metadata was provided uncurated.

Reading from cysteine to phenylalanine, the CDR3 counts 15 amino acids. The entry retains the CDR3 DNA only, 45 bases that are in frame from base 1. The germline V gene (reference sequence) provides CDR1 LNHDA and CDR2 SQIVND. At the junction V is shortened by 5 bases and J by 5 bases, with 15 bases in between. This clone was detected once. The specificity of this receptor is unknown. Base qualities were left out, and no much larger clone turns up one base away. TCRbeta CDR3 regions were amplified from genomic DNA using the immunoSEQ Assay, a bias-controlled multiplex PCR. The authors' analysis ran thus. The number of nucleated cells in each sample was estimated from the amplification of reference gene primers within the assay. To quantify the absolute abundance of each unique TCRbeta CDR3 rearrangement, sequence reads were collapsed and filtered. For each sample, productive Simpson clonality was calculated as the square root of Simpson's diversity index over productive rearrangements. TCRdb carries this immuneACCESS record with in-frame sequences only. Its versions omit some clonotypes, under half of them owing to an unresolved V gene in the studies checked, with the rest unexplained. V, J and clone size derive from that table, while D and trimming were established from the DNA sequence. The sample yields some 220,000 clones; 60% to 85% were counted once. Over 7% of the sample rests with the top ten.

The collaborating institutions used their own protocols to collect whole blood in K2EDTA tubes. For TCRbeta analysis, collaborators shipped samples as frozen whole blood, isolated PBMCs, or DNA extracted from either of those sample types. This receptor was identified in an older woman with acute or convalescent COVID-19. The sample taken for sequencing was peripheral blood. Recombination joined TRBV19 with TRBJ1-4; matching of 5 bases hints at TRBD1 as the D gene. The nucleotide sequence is TGTGCCAGTAGTCGGCAGGACATAACAAATGAAAAACTGTTTTTT. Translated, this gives CASSRQDITNEKLFF.